The entry below gives a single TCR beta chain sequence along with its context. Its specificity is unknown. Sample-barcoded 5' priming and a J-beta primer mix drove a second PCR of 7 to 11 cycles. TCRdb independently ran MiXCR on the 5' RACE reads; one entry per CDR3 protein. Here the sample spans 800,000 to 900,000 distinct CDR3 sequences, around 68% being singletons. These data are taken from a study of blood T cells in healthy people across ages. Study results and caveats: No conclusive comparison of naive versus antigen-experienced cells was possible with unsorted PBMCs. In these data, TCR beta diversity tracked strongly with naive T cell percentage.

RNA extraction gave at least 5 micrograms of total RNA per sample. Trimming cost V 1 base and J 0 bases, with 12 bases left between them. The length of the CDR3 is 16 residues. Germline V gene sequence: CDR1 SGHVS, CDR2 FQNEAQ. What was sequenced was blood. The chain couples TRBV7-8 to TRBJ2-5; a weak D match, TRBD2 (6 bases). This sequence was found in a young man in good health. The CDR3 nucleotides read TGTGCCAGCAGCTTAGTATCGGGGGTTTACCAAGAGACCCAGTACTTC. Residues: CASSLVSGVYQETQYF.